A selection of T cell receptor beta chains follows, all from one sample in a study of shared clonotypes between healthy human individuals. Libraries were prepared by immunoSEQ multiplex PCR; TCRdb keeps only in-frame clonotypes and omits some of them. The sample shows about 1,900,000 clones, about 95% of them seen only once. The sample was naive CD8+ T cells sorted from blood. Receptor source: a man in his late teens or twenties in good health. The CDR3 runs from the conserved cysteine through the conserved F or W. Each record gives: D gene, J gene, clone size, V gene, CDR3 protein, CDR3 DNA. D genes are given only for firm matches. Only part of the rows carry a size: once, few, many, or a class if the clone is expanded.

d_call: .
j_call: TRBJ2-1
clone_size: .
v_call: TRBV9
cdr3_aa: CASSPRRGLNEQFF
cdr3_nt: TGTGCCAGCAGCCCCCGCCGAGGGCTCAATGAGCAGTTCTTC

d_call: .
j_call: TRBJ2-3
clone_size: .
v_call: TRBV5-1
cdr3_aa: CASSLDPTPGRGDTQYF
cdr3_nt: TGCGCCAGCAGCTTGGACCCGACCCCCGGACGTGGGGATACGCAGTATTTT

d_call: .
j_call: TRBJ2-7
clone_size: .
v_call: TRBV19
cdr3_aa: CASSPGTLGYEQYF
cdr3_nt: TGTGCCAGTAGTCCCGGGACTCTTGGTTACGAGCAGTACTTC

d_call: .
j_call: TRBJ1-5
clone_size: .
v_call: TRBV27
cdr3_aa: CASSPRGGNQPQHF
cdr3_nt: TGTGCCAGCAGTCCTAGGGGGGGGAATCAGCCCCAGCATTTT

d_call: TRBD1
j_call: TRBJ1-1
clone_size: once
v_call: TRBV5-3
cdr3_aa: CARSPGTGELNTEAFF
cdr3_nt: TGTGCCAGAAGCCCGGGGACAGGGGAGCTGAACACTGAAGCTTTCTTT

d_call: .
j_call: TRBJ1-1
clone_size: .
v_call: TRBV28
cdr3_aa: CASSLSPGLVDTEAFF
cdr3_nt: TGTGCCAGCAGTTTGTCTCCAGGGCTAGTAGACACTGAAGCTTTCTTT

d_call: TRBD2
j_call: TRBJ2-3
clone_size: .
v_call: TRBV5-4
cdr3_aa: CASSLVTGGPTDTQYF
cdr3_nt: TGTGCCAGCAGCTTGGTTACGGGGGGGCCTACAGATACGCAGTATTTT

d_call: TRBD2
j_call: TRBJ2-7
clone_size: .
v_call: TRBV6-5
cdr3_aa: CASSYAGESYEQYF
cdr3_nt: TGTGCCAGCAGTTACGCGGGGGAATCCTACGAGCAGTACTTC

d_call: .
j_call: TRBJ1-5
clone_size: .
v_call: TRBV6-4
cdr3_aa: CASIFRDSGNQPQHF
cdr3_nt: TGTGCCAGCATCTTCAGGGATTCGGGCAATCAGCCCCAGCATTTT

d_call: .
j_call: TRBJ1-6
clone_size: .
v_call: TRBV23-1
cdr3_aa: CASSQSECNSPLHF
cdr3_nt: TGCGCCAGCAGTCAATCGGAGTGTAATTCACCCCTCCACTTT

d_call: TRBD2
j_call: TRBJ2-3
clone_size: .
v_call: TRBV7-9
cdr3_aa: CASSPSGGADTQYF
cdr3_nt: TGTGCCAGCAGCCCAAGCGGGGGGGCCGATACGCAGTATTTT

d_call: .
j_call: TRBJ2-2
clone_size: .
v_call: TRBV30
cdr3_aa: CAWSPGTTNTGELFF
cdr3_nt: TGTGCCTGGAGCCCCGGGACAACGAACACCGGGGAGCTGTTTTTT